The TCR beta chain described here comes from a study of a mutant IDH1 vaccine in newly diagnosed glioma. Looking at the study overall: There were eight vaccinations for patients, given in weeks 1, 3, 5, 7, 11, 15, 19 and 23. Before enrollment, patients got radiotherapy alone, temozolomide alone, or mostly the combination. Of treated patients, around 62% were men and roughly 38% women, averaging roughly 42 years.

Time point meaning: week 11, during vaccination. Alongside topical imiquimod, each dose of vaccine comprised 300 ug of mutant IDH1 20-mer peptide. Donors had new IDH1-mutant astrocytomas of WHO grade 3 or 4 (ATRX-lost). With 4 bases clipped from V and 0 bases from J, the junction kept 3 bases outside the gene matches. Per the germline V gene, CDR1 is MGHRA and CDR2 is YSYEKL. The CDR3 contains 15 residues. Here immunoSEQ multiplex PCR was the method, and the copy in TCRdb shows in-frame clones only, minus some. The sample lists 30,000 to 35,000 clones; 90% were seen once. A remark on this clone: What it recognizes is unknown.

This TCR came from a man in his late teens or twenties with glioma. The sequenced sample was PBMCs, obtained from a glioma patient whose treatment included an IDH1 peptide vaccine. The J gene is TRBJ2-3, the V gene TRBV4-1; 8 bases line up with TRBD2. For the CDR3, the DNA is TGCGCCAGCAGCCCTGGACTAGCTAGCACAGATACGCAGTATTTT. Translated: CASSPGLASTDTQYF.